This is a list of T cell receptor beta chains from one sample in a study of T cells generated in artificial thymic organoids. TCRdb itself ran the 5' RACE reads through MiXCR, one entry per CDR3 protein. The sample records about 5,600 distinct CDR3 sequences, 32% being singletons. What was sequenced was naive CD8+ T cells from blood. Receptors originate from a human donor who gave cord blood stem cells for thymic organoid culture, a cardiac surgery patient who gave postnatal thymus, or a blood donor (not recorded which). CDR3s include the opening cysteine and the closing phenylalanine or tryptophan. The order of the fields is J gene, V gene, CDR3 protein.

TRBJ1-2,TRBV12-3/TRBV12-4,CASSFVSNYGYTF
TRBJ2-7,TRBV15,CATSRDFDNQEQYF
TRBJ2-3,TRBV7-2,CASSAGTSGIGGTDTQYF
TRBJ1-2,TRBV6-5,CASSYSFGEPGYTF
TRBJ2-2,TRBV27,CASSLMGGISGELFF
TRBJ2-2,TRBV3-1,CASSQDGRGLDGELFF
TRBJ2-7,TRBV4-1,CASSQAQGTSYEQYF
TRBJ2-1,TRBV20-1,CSAGGQVNEQFF
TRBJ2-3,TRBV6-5,CASSYGPDTQYF
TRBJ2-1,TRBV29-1,CSVRGLAGYNEQFF
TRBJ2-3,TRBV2,CASRGGGRTDTQYF
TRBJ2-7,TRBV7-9,CASSQRDGSYEQYF
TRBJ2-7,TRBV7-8,CASSLALGEVYYEQYF
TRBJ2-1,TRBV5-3,CARSSGTGVSYNEQFF
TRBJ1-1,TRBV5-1,CASSLRGQGAYGNTEAFF
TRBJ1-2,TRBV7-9,CASSATVRPYGYTF
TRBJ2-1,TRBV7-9,CASSPRTSGSSYNEQFF
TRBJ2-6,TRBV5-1,CASSNYPKEQGATNVLTF
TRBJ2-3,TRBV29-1,CSVPRWDTQYF
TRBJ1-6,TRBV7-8,CASSPPVEHNSPLHF
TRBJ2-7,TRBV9,CASSSRDKSYEQYF
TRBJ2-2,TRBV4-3,CASSQVWAGETGELFF
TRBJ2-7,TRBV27,CASSPLTGGYEQYF
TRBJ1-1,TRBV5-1,CASSLRTGASTEAFF
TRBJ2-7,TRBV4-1,CASSQERGIFQYF
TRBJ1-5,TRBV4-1,CASSLTIPGQGVQPQHF
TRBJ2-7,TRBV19,CASSMGLGGTWEQYF
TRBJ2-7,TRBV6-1,CATGRSFSYEQYF
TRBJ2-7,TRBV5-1,CASSHGQGAYEQYF
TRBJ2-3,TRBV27,CASSLEDRGTQYF
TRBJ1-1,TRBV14,CASSHTGTNTEAFF
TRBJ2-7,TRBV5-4,CASSWGQGVDEQYF
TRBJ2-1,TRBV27,CASSLTTGIINEQFF
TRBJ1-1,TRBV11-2,CASSLYRGLSTEAFF
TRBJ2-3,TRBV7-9,CASPGQGSDTQYF
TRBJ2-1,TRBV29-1,CSVEDLAGGGYNEQFF
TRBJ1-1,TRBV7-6,CASSSLTEAFF
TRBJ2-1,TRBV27,CASREALAGGYNEQFF
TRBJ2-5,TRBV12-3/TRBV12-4,CASSSGAYQETQYF
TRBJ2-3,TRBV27,CASSLNRDTQYF
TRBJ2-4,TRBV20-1,CSASGGRSVDQYF
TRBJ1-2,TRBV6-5,CASSTQGDYGYTF
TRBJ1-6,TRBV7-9,CASRDSDRSYNSPLHF
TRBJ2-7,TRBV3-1,CASSPTGYEQYF
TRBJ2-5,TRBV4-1,CASSQVLGPTETQYF
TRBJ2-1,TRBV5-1,CASSSYSESSYNEQFF
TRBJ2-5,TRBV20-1,CSAGWALDGDGETQYF
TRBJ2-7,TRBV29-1,CSVAGVFEQYF
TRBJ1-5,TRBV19,CASKDRTSNQPQHF
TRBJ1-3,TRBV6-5,CASRLRDSGNTIYF
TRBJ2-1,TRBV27,CASSPRFPGLIEQFF
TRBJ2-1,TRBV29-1,CSVIGYNEQFF
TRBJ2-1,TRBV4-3,CASSQETAYNEQFF
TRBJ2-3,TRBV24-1,CATRGLVGPDTQYF